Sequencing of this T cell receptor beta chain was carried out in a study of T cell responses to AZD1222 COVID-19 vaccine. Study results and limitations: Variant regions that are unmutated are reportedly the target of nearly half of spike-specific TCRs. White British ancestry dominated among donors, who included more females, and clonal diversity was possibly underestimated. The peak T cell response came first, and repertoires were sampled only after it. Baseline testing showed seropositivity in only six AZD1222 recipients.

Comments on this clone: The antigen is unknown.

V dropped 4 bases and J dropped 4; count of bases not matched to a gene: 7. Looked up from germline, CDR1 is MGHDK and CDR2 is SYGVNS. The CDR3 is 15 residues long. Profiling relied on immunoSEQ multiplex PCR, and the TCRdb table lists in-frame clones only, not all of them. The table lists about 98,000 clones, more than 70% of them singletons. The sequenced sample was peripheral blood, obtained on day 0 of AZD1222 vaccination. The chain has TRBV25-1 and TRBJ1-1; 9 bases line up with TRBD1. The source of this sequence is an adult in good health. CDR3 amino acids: CASSVLGTGSTEAFF. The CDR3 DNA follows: TGTGCCAGCAGTGTTCTGGGGACAGGGAGCACTGAAGCTTTCTTT.